This T cell receptor (beta chain) was retrieved from a study of monozygotic twins with inflammatory bowel disease. TCRdb re-called the 5' RACE reads and gives one entry per CDR3 protein, without DNA. The repertoire shows roughly 300,000 distinct CDR3 sequences; the top ten hold 5.5% to 6.5%. Study-level points and caveats: None of the different T cell subtypes could be distinguished from one another. Among IBD patients, fewer clonotypes were shared with others than among healthy twins, especially with disease activity.

A remark on this clonotype: The antigen remains undetermined.

The sequenced material came from blood. The TCR was taken from a human donor with ulcerative colitis or Crohn's disease, or a healthy co-twin of an affected twin (not recorded which).

The CDR3 sequence: CASSTRQGLPDTQYF. V is TRBV5-6 and J is TRBJ2-3; TCRdb gives TRBD1 as the D gene, but with no DNA this cannot be confirmed. Germline V lookup: CDR1 SGHDT, CDR2 YYEEEE. This CDR3 contains 15 residues.